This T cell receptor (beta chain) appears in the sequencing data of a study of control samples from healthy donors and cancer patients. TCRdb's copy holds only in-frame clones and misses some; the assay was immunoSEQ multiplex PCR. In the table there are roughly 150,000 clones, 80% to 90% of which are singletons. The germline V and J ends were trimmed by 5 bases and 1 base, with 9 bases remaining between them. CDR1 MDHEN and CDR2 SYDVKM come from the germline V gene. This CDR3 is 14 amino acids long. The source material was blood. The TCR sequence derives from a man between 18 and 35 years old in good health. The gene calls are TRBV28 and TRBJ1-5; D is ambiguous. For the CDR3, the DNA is TGTGCCAGCAGTCTTATATGGAGCAATCAGCCCCAGCATTTT. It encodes CASSLIWSNQPQHF.